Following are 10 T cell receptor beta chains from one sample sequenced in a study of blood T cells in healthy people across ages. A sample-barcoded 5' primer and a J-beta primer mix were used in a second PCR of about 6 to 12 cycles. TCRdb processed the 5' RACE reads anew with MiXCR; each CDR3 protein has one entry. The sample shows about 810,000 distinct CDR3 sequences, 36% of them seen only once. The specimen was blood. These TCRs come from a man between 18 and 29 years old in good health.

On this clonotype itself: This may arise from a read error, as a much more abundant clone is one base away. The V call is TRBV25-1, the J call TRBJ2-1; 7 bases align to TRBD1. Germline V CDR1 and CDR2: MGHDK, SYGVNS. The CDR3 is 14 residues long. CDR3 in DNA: TGTGCCGGCAGTAGGACAGGAACCTCAAATGAGCAGTTCTTC. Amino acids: CAGSRTGTSNEQFF.

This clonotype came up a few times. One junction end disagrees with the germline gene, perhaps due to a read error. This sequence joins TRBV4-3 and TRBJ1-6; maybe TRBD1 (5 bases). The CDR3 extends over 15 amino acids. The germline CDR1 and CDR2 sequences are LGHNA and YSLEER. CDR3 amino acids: CASSPLTETNSPPHF. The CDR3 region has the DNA TGCGCCAGCAGCCCCTTGACAGAAACAAATTCACCCCCCCACTTT.

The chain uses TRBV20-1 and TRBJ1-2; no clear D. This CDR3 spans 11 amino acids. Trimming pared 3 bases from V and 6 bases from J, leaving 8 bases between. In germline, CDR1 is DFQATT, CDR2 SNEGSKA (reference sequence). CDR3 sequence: CSARVQNGYTF. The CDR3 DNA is TGCAGTGCTAGGGTACAGAATGGCTACACCTTC.

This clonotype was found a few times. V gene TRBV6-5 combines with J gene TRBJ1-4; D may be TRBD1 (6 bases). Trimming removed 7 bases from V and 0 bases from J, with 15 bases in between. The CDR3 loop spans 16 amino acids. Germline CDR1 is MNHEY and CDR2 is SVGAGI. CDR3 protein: CASKTGKFATNEKLFF. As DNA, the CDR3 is TGTGCCAGCAAAACAGGGAAGTTTGCAACTAATGAAAAACTGTTTTTT.

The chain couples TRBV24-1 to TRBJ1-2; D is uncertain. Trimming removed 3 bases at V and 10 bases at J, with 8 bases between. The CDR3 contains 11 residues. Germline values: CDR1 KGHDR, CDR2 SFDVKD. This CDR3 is CATSDTRVYTF. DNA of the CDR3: TGTGCCACCAGTGATACTCGCGTCTACACCTTC.

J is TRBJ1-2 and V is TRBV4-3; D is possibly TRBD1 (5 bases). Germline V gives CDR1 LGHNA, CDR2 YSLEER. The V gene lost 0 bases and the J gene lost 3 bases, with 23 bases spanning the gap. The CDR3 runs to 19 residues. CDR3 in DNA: TGCGCCAGCAGCCAAGATTTTGGGCCAGGGAAGGGGTTGGACTATGGCTACACCTTC. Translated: CASSQDFGPGKGLDYGYTF.

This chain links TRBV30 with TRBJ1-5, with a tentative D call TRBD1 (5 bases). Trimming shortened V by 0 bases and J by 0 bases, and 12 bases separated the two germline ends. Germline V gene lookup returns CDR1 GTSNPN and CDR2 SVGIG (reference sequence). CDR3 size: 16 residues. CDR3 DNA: TGTGCCTGGAGTGTACGGGGGGAGAATAGCAATCAGCCCCAGCATTTT. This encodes CAWSVRGENSNQPQHF. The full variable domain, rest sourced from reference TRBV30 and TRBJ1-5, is SQTIHQWPATLVQPVGSPLSLECTVEGTSNPNLYWYRQAAGRGLQLLFYSVGIGQISSEVPQNLSASRPQDRQFILSSKKLLLSDSGFYLCAWSVRGENSNQPQHFGDGTRLSIL.

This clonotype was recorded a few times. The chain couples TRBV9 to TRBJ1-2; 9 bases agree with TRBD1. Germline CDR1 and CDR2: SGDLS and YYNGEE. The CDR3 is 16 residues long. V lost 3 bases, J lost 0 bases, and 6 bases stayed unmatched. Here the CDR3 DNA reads TGTGCCAGCAGCGGACGGACAGGGGATTCTAACTATGGCTACACCTTC. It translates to CASSGRTGDSNYGYTF.

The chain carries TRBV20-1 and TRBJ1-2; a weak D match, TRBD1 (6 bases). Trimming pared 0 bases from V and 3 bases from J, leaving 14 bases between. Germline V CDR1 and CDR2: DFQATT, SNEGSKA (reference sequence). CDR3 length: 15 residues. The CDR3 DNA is TGCAGTGCTAGAGATTGGGGGGCAGGGCACTATGGCTACACCTTC. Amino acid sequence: CSARDWGAGHYGYTF.

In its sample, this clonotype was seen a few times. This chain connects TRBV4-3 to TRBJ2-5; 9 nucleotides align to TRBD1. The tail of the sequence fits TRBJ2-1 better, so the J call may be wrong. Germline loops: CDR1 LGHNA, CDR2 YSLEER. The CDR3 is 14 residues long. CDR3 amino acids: CASSQTGGQETQFF. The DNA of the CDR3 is TGCGCCAGCAGCCAGACAGGGGGACAAGAGACCCAGTTCTTC.